The clone carrying this T cell receptor (beta chain) was picked up a small number of times. The data originate from a study of blood T cell repertoires in COVID-19. Across the study: COVID-19 samples, acute and convalescent, were from the United States, Italy and Spain. Sources were T cells, B-cell-depleted T cells, or PBMCs; the material itself was cDNA or gDNA.

The study drew participants aged about 18 to 89 years from roughly 25 US areas. Within 2 weeks before study entry, exposed participants met a COVID-19 case. Sequenced by immunoSEQ multiplex PCR; TCRdb stores in-frame clones only, minus some. Altogether about 200,000 clones are present, less than 90% being singletons, with the ten largest covering about 4.5%. The clonotype originates from a woman under 40 who had been exposed to COVID-19. Sequenced: PBMCs or T cells enriched from blood (not recorded which).

This chain's CDR3 is CASSAETTRQPQHF. The CDR3 DNA reads as TGTGCCAGCAGTGCGGAGACTACCCGTCAGCCCCAGCATTTT. This chain links TRBV2 with TRBJ1-5, with D unresolved. V was clipped by 4 bases and J by 6 bases, with 13 bases between them. Germline V CDR1 and CDR2: SNHLY, FYNNEI. CDR3 length equals 14 residues.